The clone carrying this TCR beta chain appeared a single time. The antigen is not known. Germline lookup yields CDR1 MDHEN and CDR2 SYDVKM. This CDR3 is built from 13 residues. The V end lost 3 bases, the J end lost 8 bases, and 13 bases lay between the germline ends. The data originate from a study of T-cell memory formation after mild COVID-19. Study summary: In these data, TCR clusters were largely donor specific. Study conclusions and caveats: Some SARS-CoV-2-responding clones were already detected in memory before infection. There was a balanced CD4/CD8 profile in clones contracting day 15 to 85, and later expanders leaned CD4+.

Via MiXCR, TCRdb re-called the 5' RACE reads, giving one row per CDR3 protein. The sample gives around 200,000 distinct CDR3 sequences, under 20% of which show up once; under 4.5% is in the top ten. The sequence was collected from a man aged 18 to 30 who had mild COVID-19 (a few samples of this study predate the infection). Cell type and time point are not known. The chain uses TRBV28 and TRBJ1-2; a possible D gene is TRBD1 (5 bases). Sequenced input: PBMCs or a T cell subset sorted from them (not recorded which). The CDR3 protein is CASSFRAVKGYTF. As DNA, the CDR3 is TGTGCCAGCAGTTTCAGGGCTGTTAAAGGCTACACCTTC.